This TCR beta chain was recovered during a study of spatial heterogeneity in lung cancer. Study summary: Every unique TCR and UMI combination, on average, appeared more than ten times in raw reads.

This clonotype was recorded a few times. MiXCR, run by TCRdb on the 5' RACE reads, gives a single entry per CDR3 protein. The data show approximately 81,000 distinct CDR3 sequences, around 12% seen once. Specified time point: sample taken at primary tumor resection. Material for sequencing was whole RNA from tumor, nontumor lung or frozen PBMC, left unsorted. The donor population consisted of about 75 patients with untreated, early-stage non-small cell lung cancer. The sample here was PBMCs, taken at surgery. The sequence derives from a male donor with early-stage non-small cell lung cancer.

The CDR3 reads CARGTSGNTGELFF. In DNA form, the CDR3 reads TGTGCCAGAGGGACTAGCGGGAATACAGGGGAGCTGTTTTTT. The chain links TRBV2 to TRBJ2-2; 13 bases agree with TRBD2. The CDR3 is made up of 14 amino acids. V lost 9 bases and J lost 8; bases outside the gene matches: 6. Germline assignment: CDR1 SNHLY and CDR2 FYNNEI.